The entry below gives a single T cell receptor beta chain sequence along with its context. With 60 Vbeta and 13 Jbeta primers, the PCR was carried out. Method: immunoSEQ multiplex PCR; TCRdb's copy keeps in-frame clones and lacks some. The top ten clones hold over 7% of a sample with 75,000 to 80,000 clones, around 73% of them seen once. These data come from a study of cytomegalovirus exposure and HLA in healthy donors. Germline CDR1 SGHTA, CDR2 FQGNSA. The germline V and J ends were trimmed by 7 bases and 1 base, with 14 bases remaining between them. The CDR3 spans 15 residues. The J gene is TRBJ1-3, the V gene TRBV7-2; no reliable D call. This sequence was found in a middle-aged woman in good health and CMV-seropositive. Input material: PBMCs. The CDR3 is CASTVTSGSGNTIYF. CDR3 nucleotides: TGTGCCAGCACCGTGACGTCGGGGTCTGGAAACACCATATATTTT. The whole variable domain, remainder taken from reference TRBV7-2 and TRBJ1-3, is GAGVSQSPSNKVTEKGKDVELRCDPISGHTALYWYRQSLGQGLEFLIYFQGNSAPDKSGLPSDRFSAERTGGSVSTLTIQRTQQEDSAVYLCASTVTSGSGNTIYFGEGSWLTVV.